These 28 T cell receptor beta chains came from one sample sequenced in a study of cytomegalovirus exposure and HLA in healthy donors. PCR employed 60 Vbeta and 13 Jbeta primers. TCRdb's table, derived via immunoSEQ multiplex PCR, lists solely in-frame clones and lacks some. Listed are 150,000 to 200,000 clones; over 1% falls within the top ten. Material for sequencing was PBMCs. The origin of the receptors is an older woman in good health and CMV-seronegative.

The J gene is TRBJ1-5, the V gene TRBV12-5; 7 nucleotides line up with TRBD1. Losses at the gene ends were 1 base for V and 6 bases for J; bases not matched to a gene: 0. This CDR3 has 13 amino acids. CDR1 LGHNT and CDR2 FRNRAP come from the germline V gene. The CDR3 region has the DNA TGTGCTAGTGGTTTGGACAGGGGTCAGCCCCAGCATTTT. Encoded protein: CASGLDRGQPQHF.

V usage is TRBV19 and J usage is TRBJ2-7; 7 bases line up with TRBD2. After removal of 5 bases from V and 7 bases from J, the junction contained 11 bases not matched to a gene. The CDR3 runs 14 residues. In germline, CDR1 is LNHDA, CDR2 SQIVND (reference sequence). The CDR3 sequence is CASSGYGGTKEQYF. CDR3 sequence (DNA): TGTGCCAGTAGTGGGTACGGAGGGACTAAGGAGCAGTACTTC.

This chain uses TRBV7-3 with TRBJ2-1, with unresolved D. Trimming removed 5 bases from V and 7 bases from J, with 12 bases in between. CDR3 length equals 13 residues. CDR1 is SGHTA and CDR2 is FQGTGA in the germline V gene. For the CDR3, the DNA is TGTGCCAGCAGCCCCGAGACTTTAAATGAGCAGTTCTTC. Translation gives CASSPETLNEQFF.

The chain links TRBV4-1 to TRBJ1-5; D is uncertain. Trimming shortened V by 0 bases and J by 3 bases, and 9 bases separated the two germline ends. The CDR3 contains 15 residues. The V gene's germline CDR1 is MGHRA and CDR2 YSYEKL. Here the CDR3 DNA reads TGCGCCAGCAGCCAAGACAATAGACACAATCAGCCCCAGCATTTT. Protein product: CASSQDNRHNQPQHF.

The chain carries TRBV6-1 and TRBJ2-7, with unresolved D. The CDR3 has 11 amino acids. V was trimmed by 6 bases and J by 5 bases, leaving 8 bases between them. CDR1 and CDR2 from the germline V gene are MNHNS and SASEGT. The CDR3 nucleotides are TGTGCCAGCAGCCACAGTCACGAGCAGTACTTC. It encodes CASSHSHEQYF.

The chain uses TRBV6-5 and TRBJ2-7, with TRBD1 matching 9 bases. The CDR3 has 14 residues. CDR1 is MNHEY and CDR2 is SVGAGI in the germline V gene. Germline trimming cut 7 bases from V and 5 bases from J; bases unmatched to any gene: 9. The DNA for the CDR3 is TGTGCCAGCAAAATACAGGGGGCTTCGGACGAGCAGTACTTC. Protein: CASKIQGASDEQYF.

V usage is TRBV5-1 and J usage is TRBJ2-1, with D perhaps TRBD2 (6 bases). The germline CDR1 and CDR2 sequences are SGHRS and YFSETQ. Between the trimmed V and J ends, which lost 4 bases and 0 bases, there was a span of 20 bases. The CDR3 has 18 residues. Here the CDR3 reads CASSNGRDSLSSYNEQFF. In DNA, the CDR3 is TGCGCCAGCAGCAACGGCCGGGACTCTCTGAGCTCCTACAATGAGCAGTTCTTC.

This chain links TRBV15 with TRBJ2-7, with 7 bases aligning to TRBD1. The CDR3 is made up of 14 amino acids. In germline, CDR1 is LNHNV, CDR2 YYDKDF (reference sequence). V lost 5 bases to trimming and J lost 0 bases; unmatched junction nucleotides: 4. CDR3 coding DNA: TGTGCCACCAGCTGGGGACAGAGCTCCTACGAGCAGTACTTC. Residues: CATSWGQSSYEQYF.

The chain has TRBV5-1 and TRBJ1-1; D possibly corresponds to TRBD1 (6 bases). The CDR3 consists of 14 residues. V shed 4 bases and J shed 5 bases, with 15 bases lying between them. Germline loops: CDR1 SGHRS, CDR2 YFSETQ. The CDR3 loop reads CASSLQGRGTEAFF. CDR3 bases: TGCGCCAGCAGCCTGCAGGGGCGAGGAACTGAAGCTTTCTTT.

The V and J genes are TRBV5-6 and TRBJ2-1; no firm D call. CDR1 SGHDT and CDR2 YYEEEE come from the germline V gene. V was cut by 4 bases and J by 7 bases, with 12 bases left in between. The CDR3 contains 13 residues. CDR3 protein: CASSLELLNEQFF. The CDR3, as DNA: TGTGCCAGCAGCCTTGAGTTGTTAAATGAGCAGTTCTTC.

The V and J genes are TRBV29-1 and TRBJ1-1; tentatively, D is TRBD1 (6 bases). This CDR3 is 14 amino acids long. Germline V lookup: CDR1 SQVTM, CDR2 ANQGSEA. The V end lost 8 bases, the J end lost 6 bases, and 22 bases lay between the germline ends. The CDR3 protein is CSPEGGVVRAEAFF. The DNA for the CDR3 is TGCAGCCCCGAGGGGGGGGTTGTTAGAGCTGAAGCTTTCTTT.

The V gene is TRBV5-1, the J gene TRBJ2-4; 7 bases align to TRBD1. The length of the CDR3 is 17 residues. Germline lookup yields CDR1 SGHRS and CDR2 YFSETQ. Losses at the gene ends were 1 base for V and 1 base for J; bases not matched to a gene: 8. The CDR3, as DNA: TGCGCCAGCAGCTTGTCCTCGACAGGGACGGCCAAAAACATTCAGTACTTC. Translating it yields CASSLSSTGTAKNIQYF.

CDR3 nucleotides: TGTGCCAGCAAGTCCACTAGCGGGGCCGGGGAGCTGTTTTTT. It is translated as CASKSTSGAGELFF. The chain links TRBV2 to TRBJ2-2, with 10 positions matching TRBD2. Germline V gives CDR1 SNHLY, CDR2 FYNNEI. CDR3 length equals 14 residues. V trimming: 7 bases; J trimming: 6 bases; junction bases outside the gene matches: 5.

The CDR3 spells CASSLPGTGQAGANVLTF. In nucleotides, the CDR3 is TGCGCCAGCAGCTTGCCCGGGACAGGGCAGGCTGGGGCCAACGTCCTGACTTTC. The rearrangement uses TRBV5-1 and TRBJ2-6; TRBD1 agrees at 9 bases. This CDR3 region has 18 residues. V trimming: 1 base; J trimming: 2 bases; junction bases outside the gene matches: 7. CDR1 is SGHRS and CDR2 is YFSETQ in the germline V gene.

This sequence joins TRBV19 and TRBJ1-1, with D uncertain. Germline V gives CDR1 LNHDA, CDR2 SQIVND (reference sequence). Trimming pared 10 bases from V and 3 bases from J, leaving 9 bases between. The CDR3 covers 11 residues. CDR3 loop: CATRRDTEAFF. The CDR3 DNA is TGTGCCACCAGGCGGGACACTGAAGCTTTCTTT.

The J gene is TRBJ1-1, the V gene TRBV7-8; 8 positions match TRBD1. The germline V gene has CDR1 SGHVS and CDR2 FQNEAQ. The V and J ends lost 1 base and 11 bases, in that order; junction bases with no gene match: 6. The CDR3 runs to 13 residues. The CDR3 DNA sequence: TGTGCCAGCAGCTTAGGGACAGGGTATGGTGCTTTCTTT. As protein: CASSLGTGYGAFF.

The gene calls are TRBV15 and TRBJ2-2; possibly TRBD1 for D (7 bases). This CDR3 spans 14 amino acids. Germline V CDR1 and CDR2: LNHNV, YYDKDF (reference sequence). V shed 4 bases and J shed 6 bases, with 12 bases lying between them. The CDR3 protein is CATSKEGASGELFF. CDR3 nucleotide sequence: TGTGCCACCAGCAAGGAGGGGGCGTCCGGGGAGCTGTTTTTT. Full variable domain (missing parts from reference TRBV15 and TRBJ2-2): DAMVIQNPRYQVTQFGKPVTLSCSQTLNHNVMYWYQQKSSQAPKLLFHYYDKDFNNEADTPDNFQSRRPNTSFCFLDIRSPGLGDTAMYLCATSKEGASGELFFGEGSRLTVL.

The V and J genes are TRBV19 and TRBJ1-1; no reliable D call. Looked up from germline, CDR1 is LNHDA and CDR2 is SQIVND (reference sequence). The CDR3 runs 15 residues. With 1 base removed from V and 0 bases from J, the gap between germline ends came to 9 bases. CDR3 in DNA: TGTGCCAGTAGTATAGGTGGCACCCTGAACACTGAAGCTTTCTTT. This translates into CASSIGGTLNTEAFF.

The genes are TRBV6-5 and TRBJ2-3, with TRBD1 matching over 9 bases. The CDR3 totals 15 residues. V gave up 6 bases and J gave up 1 base; unmatched junction bases: 5. Germline CDR1 reads MNHEY; CDR2 reads SVGAGI. This CDR3 is CASRPQGARTDTQYF. For the CDR3, the DNA is TGTGCCAGCAGGCCACAGGGGGCGCGCACAGATACGCAGTATTTT.

The gene calls are TRBV2 and TRBJ2-5, with D maybe TRBD2 (5 bases). This CDR3 is built from 14 residues. Trimming removed 8 bases from V and 2 bases from J, with 15 bases in between. Germline values: CDR1 SNHLY, CDR2 FYNNEI. Here the CDR3 DNA reads TGTGCCAGCGTCGGTAGCGAGGGACAAGAGACCCAGTACTTC. It codes for CASVGSEGQETQYF.

The chain's CDR3 is CASSLDSLNTEAFF. CDR3 in DNA: TGTGCCAGCTCTCTGGACAGCCTGAACACTGAAGCTTTCTTT. V gene TRBV18 combines with J gene TRBJ1-1; TRBD1 is a possible D gene (6 bases). CDR1 is KGHSH, CDR2 LQKENI, per germline. Trimming left V 6 bases short and J 0 bases short, with 11 bases between. This CDR3 has 14 amino acids.

The CDR3, as DNA: TGTGCCAGCAGCTTTGGACAGGGGGCGGTCACAGGCACAGATACGCAGTATTTT. Encoded protein: CASSFGQGAVTGTDTQYF. The chain has TRBV11-2 and TRBJ2-3; 11 positions match TRBD1. CDR1 and CDR2 (germline): SGHAT, FQNNGV. CDR3 length: 18 residues. Unmatched junction bases numbered 9, after V lost 3 bases and J lost 1 base.

This chain links TRBV25-1 with TRBJ2-1; 12 bases are a match to TRBD2. The trim removed 6 bases at V and 6 bases at J, leaving 3 bases unmatched. The CDR3 runs 14 residues. The germline gives CDR1 MGHDK, CDR2 SYGVNS. The CDR3 spells CASSRTSGINEQFF. DNA of the CDR3: TGTGCCAGCAGCAGGACTAGCGGGATCAATGAGCAGTTCTTC.

V and J are TRBV18 and TRBJ2-1; possibly TRBD1 for D (6 bases). Germline V CDR1 and CDR2: KGHSH, LQKENI. The length of the CDR3 is 15 residues. V was shortened by 3 bases and J by 0 bases, with 9 bases between the two germline ends. DNA of the CDR3: TGTGCCAGCTCACCCGACAGGACCTCCTACAATGAGCAGTTCTTC. The encoded protein is CASSPDRTSYNEQFF.

V usage is TRBV2 and J usage is TRBJ2-2; 9 nucleotides align to TRBD1. Germline CDR1 reads SNHLY; CDR2 reads FYNNEI. J was trimmed by 4 bases and V by 11 bases; bases with no gene match: 8. This CDR3 is 14 amino acids long. CDR3 bases: TGTGCCGGCGACAGGGGGTTTGGCACCGGGGAGCTGTTTTTT. It codes for CAGDRGFGTGELFF.

V usage is TRBV27 and J usage is TRBJ2-2; TRBD1 matches 8 bases. V lost 4 bases to trimming and J lost 8 bases; unmatched junction nucleotides: 3. The CDR3 extends over 13 amino acids. Germline V gene sequence: CDR1 MNHEY, CDR2 SMNVEV (reference sequence). The CDR3 DNA reads TGTGCCAGCAGTTCTCAGGGGGCGGGGGAGCTGTTTTTT. Protein: CASSSQGAGELFF.

This rearrangement joins TRBV7-3 to TRBJ2-7; no clear D gene. CDR1 is SGHTA and CDR2 is FQGTGA in the germline V gene. Trimming pared 2 bases from V and 3 bases from J, leaving 8 bases between. This CDR3 spans 13 amino acids. CDR3 DNA sequence: TGTGCCAGCAGCTTATTGGCAGGCTACGAGCAGTACTTC. This codes for CASSLLAGYEQYF.

The chain uses TRBV7-2 and TRBJ1-3, with 11 bases identical to TRBD1. Germline V CDR1 and CDR2: SGHTA, FQGNSA. The CDR3 is made up of 16 amino acids. V lost 6 bases, J lost 3 bases, and 7 bases stayed unmatched. CDR3 protein: CASRRDRGAGGNTIYF. CDR3 bases: TGTGCCAGCAGAAGGGACAGGGGGGCGGGTGGAAACACCATATATTTT.